Below, 10 T cell receptor beta chains from the same sample are listed, as sequenced in a study of T cell responses to AZD1222 COVID-19 vaccine. TCRdb's table, derived via immunoSEQ multiplex PCR, lists solely in-frame clones and lacks some. The sample lists 150,000 to 200,000 clones, 85% to 90% occurring once. Sequenced material: peripheral blood, taken 28 days after the second dose of the MenACWY control vaccine. The receptors derive from an adult who received the MenACWY meningococcal vaccine as a control.

This chain links TRBV28 with TRBJ2-1; 7 bases fit TRBD2. The J segment lost 0 bases and the V segment lost 8 bases, leaving 7 bases of the junction unmatched. Germline assignment: CDR1 MDHEN and CDR2 SYDVKM. The CDR3 sequence is 15 residues long. This CDR3 is CASRGAGDSYNEQFF. CDR3 sequence (DNA): TGTGCCAGCCGCGGGGCGGGAGACTCCTACAATGAGCAGTTCTTC.

V gene TRBV6-2 or TRBV6-3 combines with J gene TRBJ2-2; 14 bases are shared with TRBD2. The CDR3 runs to 18 residues. Germline lookup yields CDR1 MNHEY and CDR2 SVGEGT. The V gene end was trimmed by 5 bases and the J gene end by 8 bases; junction bases not matched to a gene: 13. The CDR3 DNA reads TGTGCCAGCAGTACCCTTCCCGGGACTAGCGGGAGCAGGGGGGAGCTGTTTTTT. Translation: CASSTLPGTSGSRGELFF.

The rearrangement joins TRBV6-5 to TRBJ2-7; tentatively, D is TRBD2 (5 bases). The length of the CDR3 is 13 residues. The ends were cut back, 10 bases at V and 3 bases at J, with 16 bases in the middle. Germline-derived CDR1 and CDR2 are MNHEY and SVGAGI. The CDR3 is CATGREDFYEQYF. CDR3 nucleotide sequence: TGTGCCACCGGACGCGAGGACTTCTACGAGCAGTACTTC.

The genes are TRBV7-2 and TRBJ2-7; D possibly corresponds to TRBD2 (6 bases). The germline V gene has CDR1 SGHTA and CDR2 FQGNSA. Trimming cost V 2 bases and J 3 bases, with 14 bases left between them. The CDR3 is 15 residues long. Written as DNA, the CDR3 is TGTGCCAGCAGCTTATGGGCTAGCGAATACTACGAGCAGTACTTC. This codes for CASSLWASEYYEQYF.

The chain joins TRBV30 to TRBJ2-7, with D uncertain. V was clipped by 2 bases and J by 4 bases, with 15 bases between them. The CDR3 is 14 amino acids. Germline V gene data show CDR1 as GTSNPN and CDR2 as SVGIG (reference sequence). The CDR3 region is CAWSPYASMYEQYF. The DNA for the CDR3 is TGTGCCTGGAGTCCATACGCTTCGATGTACGAGCAGTACTTC.

The chain employs TRBV4-3 and TRBJ2-1; possible D gene TRBD2, 6 bases. Trimming pared 4 bases from V and 3 bases from J, leaving 10 bases between. CDR1 and CDR2 from the germline V gene are LGHNA and YSLEER. The CDR3 contains 14 residues. CDR3 in amino acids: CASSRGLDYNEQFF. The CDR3 nucleotides read TGCGCCAGCAGCCGGGGACTCGACTACAATGAGCAGTTCTTC.

The chain employs TRBV5-4 and TRBJ1-3; D remains ambiguous. The germline V and J ends were trimmed by 0 bases and 4 bases, with 8 bases remaining between them. Per germline, CDR1 SGHNT and CDR2 YYREEE (reference sequence). The CDR3 has 14 amino acids. CDR3 DNA: TGTGCCAGCAGCTTGGGGACTAAAGGAAACACCATATATTTT. It yields the protein CASSLGTKGNTIYF.

There are a few counts of this clone. This sequence joins TRBV3-1 (or the pseudogene TRBV3-2) and TRBJ2-7, with no clear D. The germline CDR1 and CDR2 sequences are LGHDT and YNNKEL (reference sequence). The CDR3 is 11 residues long. Trimming took 1 base from V and 5 from J, leaving 3 bases between them. CDR3 region: CASSQGHEQYF. The CDR3 DNA is TGTGCCAGCAGCCAAGGACACGAGCAGTACTTC.

The V gene is TRBV13, the J gene TRBJ2-7, with 8 bases aligning to TRBD1. CDR3 length: 19 residues. Trimming at V came to 5 bases and at J to 0 bases, leaving 18 bases not matched to a gene. CDR1 is PRHDT, CDR2 FYEKMQ, per germline (reference sequence). CDR3 DNA: TGTGCCAGCAGCCCTAGGGTCCCGACAGGGGCCCAAAGCTCCTACGAGCAGTACTTC. Protein product: CASSPRVPTGAQSSYEQYF.

This clone was counted once. In DNA, the CDR3 is TGTGCCAGCAGCTTACGGACTCGGATAAGCTCATTTTTT. This codes for CASSLRTRISSFF. The chain is built from TRBV12-1 and TRBJ1-4. TRBV12-1 is a listed pseudogene. This CDR3 contains 13 residues.